These T cell receptor beta chains were read from a single sample in a study of vaccination and CD4 T cells after COVID-19. For these receptors, no antigen is known. From the PCR reads, TCRdb called clonotypes with MiXCR, one entry per CDR3 protein. The sample records some 15,000 distinct CDR3 sequences, about 50% being singletons. The sequencing here drew on CD4+ T cells from blood, cultured in vitro, taken before SARS-CoV-2 vaccination. The receptors derive from a human donor who had recovered from COVID-19. Each CDR3 is given with its conserved first and last residue. D genes are given only for firm matches. Only part of the rows carry a size: once, few, many, or a class if the clone is expanded.

V gene	D gene	J gene	clone size	CDR3 protein	CDR3 DNA
TRBV5-1	NA	TRBJ1-6	NA	CASSLDRFYNSPLHF	TGCGCCAGCAGCTTGGACAGGTTCTATAATTCACCCCTCCACTTT
TRBV21-1	NA	TRBJ2-1	large	CASSKAASEGPPSEQFF	TGTGCCAGCAGCAAAGCGGCTAGCGAAGGCCCCCCCAGTGAGCAGTTCTTC
TRBV19	NA	TRBJ1-2	NA	CASSISDTINYGYTF	TGTGCCAGTAGTATATCGGACACGATAAACTATGGCTACACCTTC
TRBV19	NA	TRBJ1-5	few	CASQSAGRSNQPQHF	TGTGCCAGTCAGTCAGCAGGCCGTAGCAATCAGCCCCAGCATTTT
TRBV20-1	NA	TRBJ2-4	NA	CSANRTGIAKNIQYF	TGCAGTGCCAACAGAACAGGGATAGCCAAAAACATTCAGTACTTC
TRBV11-3	TRBD2	TRBJ2-1	NA	CASSLLAGGIYNEQFF	TGTGCCAGCAGCTTGTTAGCGGGAGGTATCTACAATGAGCAGTTCTTC
TRBV7-9	NA	TRBJ2-7	NA	CASSSYYEQYF	TGTGCCAGCAGCTCTTACTACGAGCAGTACTTC
TRBV12-3/TRBV12-4	NA	TRBJ2-7	NA	CASSFGFGGSYEQYF	TGTGCCAGCAGTTTCGGTTTCGGGGGCTCCTACGAGCAGTACTTC
TRBV12-3/TRBV12-4	NA	TRBJ1-1	NA	CASSLFSSGNTEAFF	TGTGCCAGCAGTTTATTCTCATCGGGGAACACTGAAGCTTTCTTT
TRBV29-1	NA	TRBJ1-1	NA	CSVERGGVNTEAFF	TGCAGCGTTGAAAGGGGAGGGGTAAACACTGAAGCTTTCTTT
TRBV9	NA	TRBJ1-1	NA	CASSPAGDTEAFF	TGTGCCAGCAGCCCAGCCGGGGACACTGAAGCTTTCTTT
TRBV20-1	NA	TRBJ1-6	NA	CSARLTGEGNSYNSPLHF	TGCAGTGCTAGACTAACCGGGGAGGGGAATTCCTATAATTCACCCCTCCACTTT
TRBV7-9	TRBD1	TRBJ2-5	NA	CASSEAGQGRETQYF	TGTGCCAGCAGCGAGGCGGGACAGGGACGAGAGACCCAGTACTTC
TRBV6-2/TRBV6-3	TRBD1	TRBJ1-5	few	CASSGTGNQPQHF	TGTGCCAGCAGTGGGACAGGCAATCAGCCCCAGCATTTT
TRBV28	NA	TRBJ1-1	NA	CASSLRFPEAFF	TGTGCCAGCAGTTTACGGTTCCCTGAAGCTTTCTTT
TRBV28	TRBD1	TRBJ1-3	NA	CASSEEGRGPGNTIYF	TGTGCCAGCAGCGAAGAGGGCAGGGGGCCTGGAAACACCATATATTTT
TRBV19	NA	TRBJ2-5	NA	CASSPGLQETQYF	TGTGCCAGTAGTCCGGGTCTACAAGAGACCCAGTACTTC
TRBV10-3	NA	TRBJ1-1	NA	CAISDAGWDEAFF	TGTGCCATCAGTGATGCTGGATGGGATGAAGCTTTCTTT
TRBV20-1	TRBD2	TRBJ2-5	few	CSAGAGDQETQYF	TGCAGTGCTGGAGCGGGGGACCAAGAGACCCAGTACTTC